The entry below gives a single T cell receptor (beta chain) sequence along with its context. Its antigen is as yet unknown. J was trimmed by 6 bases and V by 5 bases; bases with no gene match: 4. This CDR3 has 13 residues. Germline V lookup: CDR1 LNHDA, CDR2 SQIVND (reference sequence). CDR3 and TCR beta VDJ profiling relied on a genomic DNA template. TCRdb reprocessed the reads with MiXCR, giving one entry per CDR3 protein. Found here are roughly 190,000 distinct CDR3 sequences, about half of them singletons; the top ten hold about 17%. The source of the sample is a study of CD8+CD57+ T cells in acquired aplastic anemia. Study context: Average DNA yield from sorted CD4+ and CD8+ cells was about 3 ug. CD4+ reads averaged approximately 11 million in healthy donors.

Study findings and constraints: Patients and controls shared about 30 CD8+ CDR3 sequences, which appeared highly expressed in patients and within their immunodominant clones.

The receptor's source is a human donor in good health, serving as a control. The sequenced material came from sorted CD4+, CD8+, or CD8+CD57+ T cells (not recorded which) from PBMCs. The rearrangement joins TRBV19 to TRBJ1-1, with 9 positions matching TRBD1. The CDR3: CASSLQGAAEAFF. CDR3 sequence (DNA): TGTGCCAGTAGTTTACAGGGGGCCGCTGAAGCTTTCTTT. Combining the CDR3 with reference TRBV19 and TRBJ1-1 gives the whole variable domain DGGITQSPKYLFRKEGQNVTLSCEQNLNHDAMYWYRQDPGQGLRLIYYSQIVNDFQKGDIAEGYSVSREKKESFPLTVTSAQKNPTAFYLCASSLQGAAEAFFGQGTRLTVV.